This T cell receptor (beta chain) was identified during a study of T cells in Graves' hyperthyroidism and ophthalmopathy. This clonotype was seen many times. The source material, RNA transcripts, was used to amplify TCR beta CDR3 regions. First-round RT-PCR of the TCR CDR3 relied on the HTBI primer set. TCRdb analysed the multiplex PCR reads with MiXCR anew, one entry per CDR3 protein. Here the sample spans more than 550,000 distinct CDR3 sequences, 17% being singletons. Sequences were obtained from blood. The TCR comes from a man aged 50 to 60 with Graves' hyperthyroidism.

CDR3 DNA: TGTGCCAGCAGGGAGATAGAGGACACAGATACGCAGTATTTT. Amino acids: CASREIEDTDTQYF. The chain combines TRBV6-1 with TRBJ2-3; D unresolved. The CDR3 runs 14 residues. Looked up from germline, CDR1 is MNHNS and CDR2 is SASEGT. V lost 6 bases and J lost 2, with 12 bases in between.